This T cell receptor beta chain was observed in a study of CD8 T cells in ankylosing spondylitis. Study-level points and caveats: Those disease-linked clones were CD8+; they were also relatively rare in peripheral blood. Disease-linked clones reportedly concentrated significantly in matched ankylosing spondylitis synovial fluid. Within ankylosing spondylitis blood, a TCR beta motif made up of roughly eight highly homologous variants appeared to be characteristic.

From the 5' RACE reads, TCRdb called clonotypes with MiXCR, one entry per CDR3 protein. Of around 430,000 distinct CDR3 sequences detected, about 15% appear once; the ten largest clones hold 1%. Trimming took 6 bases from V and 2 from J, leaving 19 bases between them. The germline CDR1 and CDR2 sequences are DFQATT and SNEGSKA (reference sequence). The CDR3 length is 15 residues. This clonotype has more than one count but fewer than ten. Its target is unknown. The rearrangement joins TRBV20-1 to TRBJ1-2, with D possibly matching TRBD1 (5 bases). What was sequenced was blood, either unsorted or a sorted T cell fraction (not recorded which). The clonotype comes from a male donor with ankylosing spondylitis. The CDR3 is CSADTIDSKNYGYTF. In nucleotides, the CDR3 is TGCAGTGCCGATACAATCGACAGTAAGAACTATGGCTACACCTTC.